Listed below are T cell receptor beta chains from one sample, sequenced in a study of T cells after yellow fever vaccination. TCRdb independently ran MiXCR on the 5' RACE reads; one entry per CDR3 protein. The sample lists a few hundred thousand distinct CDR3 sequences, 3.6% seen once, with 23% in the top ten. This specimen consisted of PBMCs, obtained on the day of the yellow fever booster vaccination. The receptors here all came from a young man who received the YFV17D yellow fever vaccine. Each CDR3 is given with its conserved first and last residue. Fields, in order: clone size, V gene, D gene, J gene, CDR3 DNA, CDR3 protein. The D gene is left open where the match is weak. Clone size is stated in some rows and not others, as once, few, many or a class when expanded.

size: NA
V: TRBV7-6
D: TRBD1
J: TRBJ1-1
DNA: TGTGCCAGCAGCTTATGGGACAGGGGGCGACTTGAAGCTTTCTTT
CDR3: CASSLWDRGRLEAFF

size: many
V: TRBV5-1
D: TRBD1
J: TRBJ2-3
DNA: TGCGCCAGCAGCTTGGCCGGACAGGGGCGCACAGATACGCAGTATTTT
CDR3: CASSLAGQGRTDTQYF

size: many
V: TRBV9
D: TRBD2
J: TRBJ2-3
DNA: TGTGCCAGCAGCGTAGACGGGGGGGCCGGAGATACGCAGTATTTT
CDR3: CASSVDGGAGDTQYF

size: many
V: TRBV20-1
D: NA
J: TRBJ2-3
DNA: TGCAGTGCTAGAGATAGCCGGGGCACAGATACGCAGTATTTT
CDR3: CSARDSRGTDTQYF

size: NA
V: TRBV6-2/TRBV6-3
D: NA
J: TRBJ1-6
DNA: TGTGCCAGCAAAGGTGACCAGGGCTGGGGTTCACCCCTCCACTTT
CDR3: CASKGDQGWGSPLHF

size: many
V: TRBV5-6
D: TRBD2
J: TRBJ2-1
DNA: TGTGCCAGCAGCCGTAGCGGGGTGTACAATGAGCAGTTCTTC
CDR3: CASSRSGVYNEQFF

size: few
V: TRBV28
D: NA
J: TRBJ2-1
DNA: TGTGCCAGCAGTTTGTCTACTGTGTGGGGGAATGAGCAGTTCTTC
CDR3: CASSLSTVWGNEQFF

size: many
V: TRBV20-1
D: NA
J: TRBJ2-4
DNA: TGCAGTGCTAGAACGACAACAGCCAAAAACATTCAGTACTTC
CDR3: CSARTTTAKNIQYF

size: many
V: TRBV5-1
D: NA
J: TRBJ2-1
DNA: TGCGCCAGCAGCCCTGGGACCTACAATGAGCAGTTCTTC
CDR3: CASSPGTYNEQFF

size: many
V: TRBV2
D: NA
J: TRBJ2-7
DNA: TGTGCCAGCAGTGAGGGGAACAGGCTCTACGAGCAGTACTTC
CDR3: CASSEGNRLYEQYF

size: many
V: TRBV5-6
D: NA
J: TRBJ2-5
DNA: TGTGCCAGCAGCTTGTTCGAGCAAGAGACCCAGTACTTC
CDR3: CASSLFEQETQYF

size: NA
V: TRBV7-8
D: TRBD2
J: TRBJ2-5
DNA: TGTGCCAGCAGCTTGCTGAGCGGGGCGGGGGGGGAGACCCAGTACTTC
CDR3: CASSLLSGAGGETQYF

size: NA
V: TRBV9
D: TRBD1
J: TRBJ1-2
DNA: TGTGCCAGCAGCATGACAGGGGGCGCGGAAGGCTACACCTTC
CDR3: CASSMTGGAEGYTF

size: NA
V: TRBV5-1
D: NA
J: TRBJ1-1
DNA: TGCGCCAGCAGCCGGGCCAACCATATTGGGTCTGAAGCTTTCTTT
CDR3: CASSRANHIGSEAFF

size: NA
V: TRBV27
D: NA
J: TRBJ2-5
DNA: TGTGCCAGCAGTCAAAACCCCCGGGCCCATGCTGGGTACTTC
CDR3: CASSQNPRAHAGYF

size: few
V: TRBV6-5
D: NA
J: TRBJ2-7
DNA: TGTGCCAGCAGTTACTCGGGGGGGCTCCCCTACGAGCAGTACTTC
CDR3: CASSYSGGLPYEQYF

size: NA
V: TRBV4-3
D: TRBD1
J: TRBJ2-6
DNA: TGCGCCAGCAGCCATAAGGGGGCCGGGGCCAACGTCCTGACTTTC
CDR3: CASSHKGAGANVLTF

size: many
V: TRBV29-1
D: TRBD1
J: TRBJ2-5
DNA: TGCAGCGCCGAGCGGCTCAGGGGGCCATCCCAAGAGACCCAGTACTTC
CDR3: CSAERLRGPSQETQYF

size: many
V: TRBV7-9
D: TRBD1
J: TRBJ1-2
DNA: TGTGCCAGCGCGCTCCGGGACAGGGGACCTGGCGGCTACACCTTC
CDR3: CASALRDRGPGGYTF

size: many
V: TRBV4-3
D: NA
J: TRBJ2-7
DNA: TGCGCCAGCAGCCAAGATCTGGGTGTTTACGAGCAGTACTTC
CDR3: CASSQDLGVYEQYF

size: few
V: TRBV5-1
D: NA
J: TRBJ1-1
DNA: TGCGCCAGCAGCTGGAATAAGGTAGCCGAAGCTTTCTTT
CDR3: CASSWNKVAEAFF

size: many
V: TRBV7-9
D: NA
J: TRBJ2-3
DNA: TGTGCCAGCAGCGAGACAGATACGCAGTATTTT
CDR3: CASSETDTQYF

size: few
V: TRBV7-2
D: NA
J: TRBJ1-4
DNA: TGTGCCAGCAGCTTAATTGGCTCTAATGAAAAACTGTTTTTT
CDR3: CASSLIGSNEKLFF

size: few
V: TRBV7-3
D: NA
J: TRBJ2-3
DNA: TGTGCCAGCAGCTTACAGGGGGGGAGCACAGATACGCAGTATTTT
CDR3: CASSLQGGSTDTQYF

size: many
V: TRBV28
D: TRBD2
J: TRBJ2-2
DNA: TGTGCCAGCAGTTTTTCAGCGGGGGCCCTCACCGGGGAGCTGTTTTTT
CDR3: CASSFSAGALTGELFF

size: many
V: TRBV7-9
D: TRBD1
J: TRBJ1-5
DNA: TGTGCCAGCAGCATGGGGACAGGTAATCAGCCCCAGCATTTT
CDR3: CASSMGTGNQPQHF

size: many
V: TRBV5-1
D: TRBD1
J: TRBJ2-1
DNA: TGCGCCAGCAGCTTGGTGGGACAGGGATCCTACAATGAGCAGTTCTTC
CDR3: CASSLVGQGSYNEQFF

size: few
V: TRBV4-3
D: NA
J: TRBJ1-1
DNA: TGCGCCAGCAGCCAAGGCTCTCCGGGGGGGGGGCTGGCTTTCTTT
CDR3: CASSQGSPGGGLAFF

size: few
V: TRBV12-3/TRBV12-4
D: NA
J: TRBJ2-3
DNA: TGTGCCAGCACCAGCGGAGAGGCGGCAAATTTTGATACGCAGTATTTT
CDR3: CASTSGEAANFDTQYF

size: many
V: TRBV7-2
D: NA
J: TRBJ2-3
DNA: TGTGCCAGCACCTATTCAGCAGGGAACACAGATACGCAGTATTTT
CDR3: CASTYSAGNTDTQYF

size: few
V: TRBV10-3
D: NA
J: TRBJ1-6
DNA: TGTGCCATCGGCCGGGAAAATTCACCCCTCCACTTT
CDR3: CAIGRENSPLHF

size: NA
V: TRBV10-3
D: NA
J: TRBJ2-5
DNA: TGTGCCATCAGTGCCACCGTCCGGCCCTTCGTGAACGGGGAGACCCAGTACTTC
CDR3: CAISATVRPFVNGETQYF

size: NA
V: TRBV12-3/TRBV12-4
D: NA
J: TRBJ2-3
DNA: TGTGCCAGCAGCCCCTCCAAGGGCACAGATACGCAGTATTTT
CDR3: CASSPSKGTDTQYF

size: many
V: TRBV7-2
D: NA
J: TRBJ1-6
DNA: TGTGCCAGCAGGTCTGGGCCGGAGGCTTCACCCCTCCACTTT
CDR3: CASRSGPEASPLHF

size: NA
V: TRBV5-1
D: TRBD2
J: TRBJ2-3
DNA: TGCGCCAGCAGCACATCCCCCAGCGGGGGGGCAGATACGCAGTATTTT
CDR3: CASSTSPSGGADTQYF

size: many
V: TRBV20-1
D: TRBD2
J: TRBJ2-1
DNA: TGCAGTGCTGACGGGACTAGCGGGGGTAGGAGCTCCTACAATGAGCAGTTCTTC
CDR3: CSADGTSGGRSSYNEQFF

size: many
V: TRBV5-8
D: NA
J: TRBJ2-7
DNA: TGTGCCAGCAGCTTGGCCGGGACTTTCGACCCCTACGAGCAGTACTTC
CDR3: CASSLAGTFDPYEQYF

size: few
V: TRBV18
D: NA
J: TRBJ1-2
DNA: TGTGCCAGCTCACCAGGAACGGGATCTTGGGATGGCTACACCTTC
CDR3: CASSPGTGSWDGYTF

size: NA
V: TRBV24-1
D: TRBD2
J: TRBJ2-1
DNA: TGTGCCACCAGTGATTTTGGTGCGGGGGGGCATAATGAGCAGTTCTTC
CDR3: CATSDFGAGGHNEQFF

size: few
V: TRBV7-6
D: NA
J: TRBJ2-2
DNA: TGTGCCAGCAGCTTATGGGGGGACACAACCACCGGGGAGCTGTTTTTT
CDR3: CASSLWGDTTTGELFF

size: many
V: TRBV6-6
D: TRBD1
J: TRBJ2-2
DNA: TGTGCCAGCATCCGACAGGGGGCCGCCGGGGAGCTGTTTTTT
CDR3: CASIRQGAAGELFF

size: few
V: TRBV10-3
D: NA
J: TRBJ2-5
DNA: TGTGCCATCAGTGAGTCCCAACCAGAGGGGGAAGAGACCCAGTACTTC
CDR3: CAISESQPEGEETQYF

size: few
V: TRBV7-3
D: NA
J: TRBJ2-2
DNA: TGTGCCAGCAGCTCGGGACCGGATAACACCGGGGAGCTGTTTTTT
CDR3: CASSSGPDNTGELFF

size: few
V: TRBV10-3
D: TRBD1
J: TRBJ1-1
DNA: TGTGCCATCTCACAGGGGGGTTTACTCATGAACACTGAAGCTTTCTTT
CDR3: CAISQGGLLMNTEAFF